This T cell receptor (beta chain) was found in a study of CD8 T cells in ankylosing spondylitis. The study's findings and limits: Matched synovial fluid from ankylosing spondylitis patients was reported to be enriched for disease-linked clones. Before this, some motif variants had been reported in reactive arthritis synovial fluid and blood. In peripheral blood, disease-linked CD8+ clones occurred at relatively low frequencies.

This clonotype was seen a few times. The antigen is not known. Preparation of TCR beta libraries was done by quantitative 5'-RACE with molecular barcodes. TCRdb independently ran MiXCR on the 5' RACE reads; one entry per CDR3 protein. The repertoire holds roughly 150,000 distinct CDR3 sequences, under 35% seen once, with about 6.3% in the top ten. V lost 6 bases and J 0 bases, leaving 23 bases between the germline ends. The CDR3 covers 18 residues. The germline V gene has CDR1 MDHEN and CDR2 SYDVKM. V gene TRBV28 combines with J gene TRBJ1-1, with D unresolved. This receptor was identified in a male donor with ankylosing spondylitis. Input material: synovial fluid, either unsorted or a sorted T cell fraction (not recorded which). The CDR3 loop is CASSRLGSLHFMNTEAFF. The CDR3, as DNA: TGTGCCAGCAGCCGCTTAGGGTCGCTTCATTTCATGAACACTGAAGCTTTCTTT.